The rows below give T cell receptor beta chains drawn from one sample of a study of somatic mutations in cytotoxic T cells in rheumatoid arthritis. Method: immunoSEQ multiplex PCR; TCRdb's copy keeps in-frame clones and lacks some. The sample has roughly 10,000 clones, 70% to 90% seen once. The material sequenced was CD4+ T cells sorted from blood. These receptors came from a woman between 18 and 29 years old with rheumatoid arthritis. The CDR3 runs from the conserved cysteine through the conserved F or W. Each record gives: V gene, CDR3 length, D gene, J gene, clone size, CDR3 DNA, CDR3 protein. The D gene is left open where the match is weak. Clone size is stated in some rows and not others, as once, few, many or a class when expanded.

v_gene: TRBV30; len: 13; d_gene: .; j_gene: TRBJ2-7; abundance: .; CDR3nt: TGTGCCTGGAGTGACGGCAGGGACTACGAGCAGTACTTC; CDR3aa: CAWSDGRDYEQYF
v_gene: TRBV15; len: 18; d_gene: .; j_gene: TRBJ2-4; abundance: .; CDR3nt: TGTGCCACCAGTTCTCCCGGGACGGAGGGAAGGACCAAAAACATTCAGTACTTC; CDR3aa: CATSSPGTEGRTKNIQYF
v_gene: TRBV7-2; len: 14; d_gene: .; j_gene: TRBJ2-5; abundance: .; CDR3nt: TGTGCCAGCAGCCCACGGGGGGCGCAGGAGACCCAGTACTTC; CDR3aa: CASSPRGAQETQYF
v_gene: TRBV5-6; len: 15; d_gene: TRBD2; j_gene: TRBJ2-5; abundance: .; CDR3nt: TGTGCCAGCGGGCAGGCTAGCGGGGGTCAAGAGACCCAGTACTTC; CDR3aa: CASGQASGGQETQYF
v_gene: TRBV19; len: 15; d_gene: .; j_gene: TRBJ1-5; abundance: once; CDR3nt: TGTGCCAGTAGAACGAGGGAGGGGAGCAATCAGCCCCAGCATTTT; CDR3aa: CASRTREGSNQPQHF
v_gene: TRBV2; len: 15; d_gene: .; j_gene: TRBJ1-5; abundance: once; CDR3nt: TGTGCCAGCAGTGCGACGGGTTTTAGCAATCAGCCCCAGCATTTT; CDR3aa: CASSATGFSNQPQHF
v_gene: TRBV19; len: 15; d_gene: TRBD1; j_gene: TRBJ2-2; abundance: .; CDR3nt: TGTGCCAGTAGTATACAGGGGGCGAACACCGGGGAGCTGTTTTTT; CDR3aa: CASSIQGANTGELFF
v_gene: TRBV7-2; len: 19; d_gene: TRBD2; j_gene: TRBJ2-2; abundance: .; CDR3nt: TGTGCCAGCAGCCTTAGACCCGGGACTAGCGGGAGGCGTACCGGGGAGCTGTTTTTT; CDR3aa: CASSLRPGTSGRRTGELFF
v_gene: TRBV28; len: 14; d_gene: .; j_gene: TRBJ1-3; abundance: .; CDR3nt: TGTGCCAGCAGGGGGGAGGGGCCGGGAAACACCATATATTTT; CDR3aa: CASRGEGPGNTIYF
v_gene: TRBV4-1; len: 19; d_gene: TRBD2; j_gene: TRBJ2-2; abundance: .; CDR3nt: TGCGCCAGCAGCCAAGATCAGATCCTAGCGGGAGGTGTCACCGGGGAGCTGTTTTTT; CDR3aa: CASSQDQILAGGVTGELFF
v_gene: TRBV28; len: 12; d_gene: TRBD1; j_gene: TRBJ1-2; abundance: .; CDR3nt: TGTGCCAGCAGGCGGACAGGGGGTGGCTACACCTTC; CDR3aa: CASRRTGGGYTF
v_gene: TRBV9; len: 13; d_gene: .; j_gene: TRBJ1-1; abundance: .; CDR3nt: TGTGCCAGCAGCGTAGTACACAGGGATGAAGCTTTCTTT; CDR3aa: CASSVVHRDEAFF
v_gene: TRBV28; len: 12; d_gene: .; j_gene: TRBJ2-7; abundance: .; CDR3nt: TGTGCCAGCAGTTTAAGGGGGTACGAGCAGTACTTC; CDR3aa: CASSLRGYEQYF
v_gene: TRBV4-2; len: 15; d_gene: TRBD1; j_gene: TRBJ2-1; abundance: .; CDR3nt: TGTGCCAGCAGCCAAGATAAACAGGGGTTCGCTGAGCAGTTCTTC; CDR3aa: CASSQDKQGFAEQFF
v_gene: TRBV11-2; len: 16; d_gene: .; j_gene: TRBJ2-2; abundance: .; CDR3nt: TGTGCCAGCGGCTTGGGAACGACAGGTTCCACCGGGGAGCTGTTTTTT; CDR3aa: CASGLGTTGSTGELFF
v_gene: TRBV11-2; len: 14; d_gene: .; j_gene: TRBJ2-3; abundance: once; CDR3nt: TGTGCCAGCAGCTTGGCGGGGCTCACAGATACGCAGTATTTT; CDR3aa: CASSLAGLTDTQYF